What follows is one TCR beta chain and its context. Its antigen is not identified. These data come from a study of T cells expressing NK-cell markers. Overall study context: Sequencing covered eight donors, seven HCMV-seropositive and one seronegative.

TCRdb derives one entry per CDR3 protein from the 5' RACE reads, leaving out DNA. Recorded here are over 200,000 distinct CDR3 sequences; the top ten clones represent about 0.4%. Findings and caveats of the study: Questions lingered over whether expanded NKG2C+ T cell clones were HCMV-specific.

CDR3 length: 12 residues. The V and J genes are TRBV23-1 and TRBJ2-1; the D gene TCRdb calls, TRBD1, cannot be checked with no DNA. TRBV23-1 is annotated as an ORF whose role is uncertain. The sequence derives from a man younger than 35 in good health. Sequencing was performed on blood T cells: a sorted CD56 or NKG2C T cell subset, CD4+ or CD8+ T cells, or bulk PBMC T cells (not recorded which). CDR3 loop: CAGGIWGFGQFF.